The 2 T cell receptor beta chains in this list originate from one sample, sequenced in a study (dated by TCRdb to the mid-2010s). Library preparation employed 5' RACE. The sequencing machine was an Illumina MiSeq. Starting from the raw public reads, TCRdb applied fastp trimming at Q25, assembled clones with MiXCR and retained in-frame beta chains. Under each unique CDR3 protein, matching rows form one entry showing the most common genes and DNA. The sample yields about 10,000 distinct CDR3 sequences; roughly a quarter were counted once. The ten top clones hold approximately 4.3% of the sample. Sequencing was done on a sample of naive CD4+ T cells sorted from a lymph node. Reading the label with the study, this specimen's cell subset or site is: naive CD4+ T cells, CD4+CD45RA+CD25-. These receptors originate from a female donor with breast cancer.

The sample holds many counts of this clonotype. This sequence joins TRBV24-1 and TRBJ1-2; no reliable D call. V lost 4 bases and J lost 7, with 15 bases in between. The V gene's germline CDR1 is KGHDR and CDR2 SFDVKD. The CDR3 is made up of 14 amino acids. The CDR3, as DNA: TGTGCCACCAGTGACCTGGGAGCCCGGGGTGGCTACACCTTC. Its protein is CATSDLGARGGYTF.

This clonotype was seen a few times. V is TRBV6-1 and J is TRBJ2-7; 10 nucleotides match TRBD1. The V and J ends lost 6 bases and 4 bases, in that order; junction bases with no gene match: 12. Germline assignment: CDR1 MNHNS and CDR2 SASEGT. The CDR3 is made up of 16 amino acids. CDR3 DNA sequence: TGTGCCAGCAGAAACCGGGACAGGGGTCTATTTTACGAGCAGTACTTC. Protein: CASRNRDRGLFYEQYF.